The 19 T cell receptor beta chains presented below share a single source sample, sequenced in a study of spatial heterogeneity in lung cancer. Time point in this sample: sample taken at primary tumor resection. Unsorted whole RNA of tumor, nontumor lung or frozen PBMC was sequenced. TCRdb re-analysed the 5' RACE reads in MiXCR, keeping a single row per CDR3 protein. The sample gives about 45,000 distinct CDR3 sequences, around 15% of which show up once; 50% to 60% is in the top ten. The starting material was PBMCs, obtained at surgery. Receptors originate from a male donor with early-stage non-small cell lung cancer.

This clonotype was seen a few times. CDR3 sequence: CASSLDPPPYNEQFF. The DNA of the CDR3 is TGCGCCAGCAGCTTGGACCCTCCCCCATACAATGAGCAGTTCTTC. The genes are TRBV5-1 and TRBJ2-1; D gene ambiguous. This CDR3 region has 15 residues. Trimming removed 0 bases at V and 4 bases at J, with 11 bases between. Germline values: CDR1 SGHRS, CDR2 YFSETQ.

J is TRBJ2-7 and V is TRBV5-1, with D possibly being TRBD1 (5 bases). Deletions cut 2 bases from V and 3 bases from J, with 9 bases between. The CDR3 totals 13 residues. Germline CDR1 is SGHRS and CDR2 is YFSETQ. The CDR3 sequence is CASSLGRVYEQYF. CDR3 DNA: TGCGCCAGCAGCTTAGGCAGGGTCTACGAGCAGTACTTC.

This clonotype has more than one count but fewer than ten. CDR3 sequence: CASSSRSYGYTF. CDR3 nucleotides: TGTGCCAGCAGCTCGCGGAGTTATGGCTACACCTTC. The chain is built from TRBV7-9 and TRBJ1-2, with D hard to call. There are 12 residues in the CDR3. In germline, CDR1 is SEHNR, CDR2 FQNEAQ (reference sequence). Trimming shortened V by 4 bases and J by 5 bases, and 8 bases separated the two germline ends.

This clonotype was observed at least ten times. The rearrangement joins TRBV5-1 to TRBJ1-1; D call uncertain. Germline V gene data show CDR1 as SGHRS and CDR2 as YFSETQ. V lost 4 bases to trimming and J lost 2 bases, with 12 bases between them. CDR3 length: 14 residues. The CDR3 coding sequence is TGCGCCAGCAGCGATGGACGGATAAACACTGAAGCTTTCTTT. It translates to CASSDGRINTEAFF.

The chain has TRBV7-2 and TRBJ2-3; tentatively, D is TRBD1 or TRBD2 (5 bases each). Germline V gives CDR1 SGHTA, CDR2 FQGNSA. With 5 bases removed from V and 5 bases from J, the gap between germline ends came to 17 bases. The CDR3 is 15 amino acids. The CDR3: CASSPGTLRGDTQYF. The CDR3 bases are TGTGCCAGCAGCCCCGGGACGCTCCGAGGAGATACGCAGTATTTT.

This clonotype was counted a few times. The chain joins TRBV11-2 to TRBJ2-3; D is unclear. The CDR3 consists of 15 residues. Trimming removed 5 bases at V and 1 base at J, with 13 bases between. CDR1 is SGHAT and CDR2 is FQNNGV in the germline V gene. The CDR3 spells CASSLVGSRTDTQYF. The CDR3 DNA is TGTGCCAGCAGCCTGGTCGGATCACGCACAGATACGCAGTATTTT. Based on the CDR3 plus reference TRBV11-2 and TRBJ2-3, the full variable domain is EAGVAQSPRYKIIEKRQSVAFWCNPISGHATLYWYQQILGQGPKLLIQFQNNGVVDDSQLPKDRFSAERLKGVDSTLKIQPAKLEDSAVYLCASSLVGSRTDTQYFGPGTRLTVL.

There are a few counts of this clonotype. The chain is built from TRBV20-1 and TRBJ2-1; possibly TRBD1 or TRBD2 for D (5 bases each). Deletions cut 6 bases from V and 0 bases from J, with 18 bases between. Germline loops: CDR1 DFQATT, CDR2 SNEGSKA (reference sequence). This CDR3 has 16 residues. CDR3 sequence (DNA): TGCAGTGCCCCCGACGTGGGACCGAGCTCCTACAATGAGCAGTTCTTC. It translates to CSAPDVGPSSYNEQFF.

V gene TRBV3-1 combines with J gene TRBJ2-7; TRBD2 agrees at 7 bases. Trimming cost V 4 bases and J 3 bases; bases outside gene matches: 9. This CDR3 contains 15 residues. In germline, CDR1 is LGHDT, CDR2 YNNKEL (reference sequence). CDR3 sequence (DNA): TGTGCCAGCAGCCTATACGCCCGGGGGGACTACGAGCAGTACTTC. This codes for CASSLYARGDYEQYF.

Remarks on this clonotype: At one of its ends the junction is not consistent with the germline gene, which may arise from a read error. V is TRBV7-2 and J is TRBJ1-5; TRBD1 aligns across 8 bases. The germline V gene has CDR1 SGHTA and CDR2 FQGNSA. CDR3 length: 15 residues. The CDR3: CASSLQGARNQPKHF. DNA for the CDR3: TGTGCCAGCAGCTTACAGGGGGCGCGCAATCAGCCCAAGCATTTT.

The chain couples TRBV4-3 to TRBJ2-1; no reliable D call. Germline assignment: CDR1 LGHNA and CDR2 YSLEER. Deletions cut 0 bases from V and 8 bases from J, with 20 bases between. This CDR3 contains 17 residues. CDR3 amino acids: CASSQDFTSIGADEQFF. CDR3 nucleotides: TGCGCCAGCAGCCAAGACTTTACCTCAATCGGCGCCGATGAGCAGTTCTTC.

The rearrangement links TRBV5-1 to TRBJ2-1; 11 bases map to TRBD2. Germline CDR1 reads SGHRS; CDR2 reads YFSETQ. The junction had 0 bases not matched to a gene; V was cut back by 0 bases and J by 4 bases. CDR3 length: 15 residues. The CDR3 reads CASSLGLAGYNEQFF. The CDR3 DNA follows: TGCGCCAGCAGCTTGGGACTAGCGGGATACAATGAGCAGTTCTTC.

This clonotype has only a few counts. The rearrangement uses TRBV12-3 or TRBV12-4 and TRBJ1-3; D remains unclear. The V end lost 6 bases, the J end lost 3 bases, and 6 bases lay between the germline ends. The CDR3 contains 12 residues. The CDR3 region has the DNA TGTGCCAGCAGATCGATTGGAAACACCATATATTTT. Residues: CASRSIGNTIYF.

V gene TRBV9 combines with J gene TRBJ2-5, with 8 bases fitting TRBD1. J lost 5 bases, V lost 2 bases, and 5 bases had no gene match. Germline V gene lookup returns CDR1 SGDLS and CDR2 YYNGEE. The length of the CDR3 is 14 residues. CDR3 coding DNA: TGTGCCAGCAGCGTCCGGGACAGGAGCGAGACCCAGTACTTC. This codes for CASSVRDRSETQYF.

This clonotype was counted ten times or more. This rearrangement joins TRBV7-9 to TRBJ1-2; maybe TRBD1 (6 bases). The CDR3 contains 13 residues. Germline-derived CDR1 and CDR2 are SEHNR and FQNEAQ (reference sequence). V lost 2 bases to trimming and J lost 4 bases, with 8 bases between them. The CDR3 bases are TGTGCCAGCAGCTTAATGACAGGCTATGGCTACACCTTC. This translates into CASSLMTGYGYTF.

This clonotype was counted between two and nine times. V and J are TRBV2 and TRBJ1-1, with a weak D call TRBD1 (5 bases). Germline CDR1 is SNHLY and CDR2 is FYNNEI. V was pared by 7 bases and J by 8 bases, with 8 bases between. The CDR3 has 10 amino acids. The CDR3 sequence: CASMSGEAFF. In DNA form, the CDR3 reads TGTGCCAGCATGTCAGGGGAAGCTTTCTTT.

This clonotype has a count of ten or more. CDR3: CSASLGPRQYF. CDR3 coding DNA: TGCAGTGCTAGTCTTGGGCCCAGGCAGTACTTC. The chain recombines TRBV20-1 with TRBJ2-4; D gene ambiguous. Trimming pared 3 bases from V and 13 bases from J, leaving 13 bases between. The CDR3 has 11 residues. Germline V CDR1 and CDR2: DFQATT, SNEGSKA (reference sequence).

This chain connects TRBV6-6 to TRBJ1-2; 8 bases are a match to TRBD1. The trim removed 7 bases at V and 8 bases at J, leaving 6 bases unmatched. The CDR3 totals 12 residues. Per germline, CDR1 MNHNY and CDR2 SVGAGI (reference sequence). The CDR3 DNA is TGTGCCAGCACCGACAGGGGAAACGGCTACACCTTC. It codes for CASTDRGNGYTF.

V is TRBV6-6 and J is TRBJ1-2; the D gene is possibly TRBD1 (5 bases). Trimming stripped 0 bases from V and 5 bases from J, with 10 bases between. CDR1 is MNHNY and CDR2 is SVGAGI in the germline V gene (reference sequence). This CDR3 region has 14 residues. The CDR3 DNA is TGTGCCAGCAGTTACTCGCCCCAGGGATATGGCTACACCTTC. It is translated as CASSYSPQGYGYTF.

The chain is built from TRBV29-1 and TRBJ2-3; D gene uncertain. Trimming shortened V by 5 bases and J by 1 base, and 13 bases separated the two germline ends. From germline, CDR1 is SQVTM and CDR2 ANQGSEA. The CDR3 is 14 amino acids. CDR3 region: CSVYPRGGTDTQYF. The CDR3 DNA is TGCAGCGTTTATCCTAGAGGAGGCACAGATACGCAGTATTTT.